This TCR beta chain was sequenced during a study of T cells in Graves' hyperthyroidism and ophthalmopathy. Stable disease denoted Graves' hyperthyroidism without ophthalmopathy progression within 18 months. Subjects aged 18 to 65 presented with newly diagnosed hyperthyroidism of less than 2 months' duration. Amplification yielded TCR beta CDR3 regions, with RNA transcripts as the source. Using the HTBI primer set, a first-round RT-PCR was run on the TCR CDR3. TCRdb ran MiXCR on the multiplex PCR reads and lists one entry per CDR3 protein. The repertoire holds 300,000 to 450,000 distinct CDR3 sequences, with 15% as singletons. This clonotype appeared many times. The V gene's germline CDR1 is SGHKS and CDR2 YYEKEE (reference sequence). V lost 0 bases to trimming and J lost 3 bases; unmatched junction nucleotides: 4. This CDR3 comprises 16 residues.

J is TRBJ2-1 and V is TRBV5-5; TRBD2 aligns across 9 bases. The sample comprised blood. This clonotype was sampled from a woman aged 30 to 39 with Graves' hyperthyroidism. CDR3 DNA: TGTGCCAGCAGCTTGGGGCTAGCGGGATACTACAATGAGCAGTTCTTC. Translated: CASSLGLAGYYNEQFF.